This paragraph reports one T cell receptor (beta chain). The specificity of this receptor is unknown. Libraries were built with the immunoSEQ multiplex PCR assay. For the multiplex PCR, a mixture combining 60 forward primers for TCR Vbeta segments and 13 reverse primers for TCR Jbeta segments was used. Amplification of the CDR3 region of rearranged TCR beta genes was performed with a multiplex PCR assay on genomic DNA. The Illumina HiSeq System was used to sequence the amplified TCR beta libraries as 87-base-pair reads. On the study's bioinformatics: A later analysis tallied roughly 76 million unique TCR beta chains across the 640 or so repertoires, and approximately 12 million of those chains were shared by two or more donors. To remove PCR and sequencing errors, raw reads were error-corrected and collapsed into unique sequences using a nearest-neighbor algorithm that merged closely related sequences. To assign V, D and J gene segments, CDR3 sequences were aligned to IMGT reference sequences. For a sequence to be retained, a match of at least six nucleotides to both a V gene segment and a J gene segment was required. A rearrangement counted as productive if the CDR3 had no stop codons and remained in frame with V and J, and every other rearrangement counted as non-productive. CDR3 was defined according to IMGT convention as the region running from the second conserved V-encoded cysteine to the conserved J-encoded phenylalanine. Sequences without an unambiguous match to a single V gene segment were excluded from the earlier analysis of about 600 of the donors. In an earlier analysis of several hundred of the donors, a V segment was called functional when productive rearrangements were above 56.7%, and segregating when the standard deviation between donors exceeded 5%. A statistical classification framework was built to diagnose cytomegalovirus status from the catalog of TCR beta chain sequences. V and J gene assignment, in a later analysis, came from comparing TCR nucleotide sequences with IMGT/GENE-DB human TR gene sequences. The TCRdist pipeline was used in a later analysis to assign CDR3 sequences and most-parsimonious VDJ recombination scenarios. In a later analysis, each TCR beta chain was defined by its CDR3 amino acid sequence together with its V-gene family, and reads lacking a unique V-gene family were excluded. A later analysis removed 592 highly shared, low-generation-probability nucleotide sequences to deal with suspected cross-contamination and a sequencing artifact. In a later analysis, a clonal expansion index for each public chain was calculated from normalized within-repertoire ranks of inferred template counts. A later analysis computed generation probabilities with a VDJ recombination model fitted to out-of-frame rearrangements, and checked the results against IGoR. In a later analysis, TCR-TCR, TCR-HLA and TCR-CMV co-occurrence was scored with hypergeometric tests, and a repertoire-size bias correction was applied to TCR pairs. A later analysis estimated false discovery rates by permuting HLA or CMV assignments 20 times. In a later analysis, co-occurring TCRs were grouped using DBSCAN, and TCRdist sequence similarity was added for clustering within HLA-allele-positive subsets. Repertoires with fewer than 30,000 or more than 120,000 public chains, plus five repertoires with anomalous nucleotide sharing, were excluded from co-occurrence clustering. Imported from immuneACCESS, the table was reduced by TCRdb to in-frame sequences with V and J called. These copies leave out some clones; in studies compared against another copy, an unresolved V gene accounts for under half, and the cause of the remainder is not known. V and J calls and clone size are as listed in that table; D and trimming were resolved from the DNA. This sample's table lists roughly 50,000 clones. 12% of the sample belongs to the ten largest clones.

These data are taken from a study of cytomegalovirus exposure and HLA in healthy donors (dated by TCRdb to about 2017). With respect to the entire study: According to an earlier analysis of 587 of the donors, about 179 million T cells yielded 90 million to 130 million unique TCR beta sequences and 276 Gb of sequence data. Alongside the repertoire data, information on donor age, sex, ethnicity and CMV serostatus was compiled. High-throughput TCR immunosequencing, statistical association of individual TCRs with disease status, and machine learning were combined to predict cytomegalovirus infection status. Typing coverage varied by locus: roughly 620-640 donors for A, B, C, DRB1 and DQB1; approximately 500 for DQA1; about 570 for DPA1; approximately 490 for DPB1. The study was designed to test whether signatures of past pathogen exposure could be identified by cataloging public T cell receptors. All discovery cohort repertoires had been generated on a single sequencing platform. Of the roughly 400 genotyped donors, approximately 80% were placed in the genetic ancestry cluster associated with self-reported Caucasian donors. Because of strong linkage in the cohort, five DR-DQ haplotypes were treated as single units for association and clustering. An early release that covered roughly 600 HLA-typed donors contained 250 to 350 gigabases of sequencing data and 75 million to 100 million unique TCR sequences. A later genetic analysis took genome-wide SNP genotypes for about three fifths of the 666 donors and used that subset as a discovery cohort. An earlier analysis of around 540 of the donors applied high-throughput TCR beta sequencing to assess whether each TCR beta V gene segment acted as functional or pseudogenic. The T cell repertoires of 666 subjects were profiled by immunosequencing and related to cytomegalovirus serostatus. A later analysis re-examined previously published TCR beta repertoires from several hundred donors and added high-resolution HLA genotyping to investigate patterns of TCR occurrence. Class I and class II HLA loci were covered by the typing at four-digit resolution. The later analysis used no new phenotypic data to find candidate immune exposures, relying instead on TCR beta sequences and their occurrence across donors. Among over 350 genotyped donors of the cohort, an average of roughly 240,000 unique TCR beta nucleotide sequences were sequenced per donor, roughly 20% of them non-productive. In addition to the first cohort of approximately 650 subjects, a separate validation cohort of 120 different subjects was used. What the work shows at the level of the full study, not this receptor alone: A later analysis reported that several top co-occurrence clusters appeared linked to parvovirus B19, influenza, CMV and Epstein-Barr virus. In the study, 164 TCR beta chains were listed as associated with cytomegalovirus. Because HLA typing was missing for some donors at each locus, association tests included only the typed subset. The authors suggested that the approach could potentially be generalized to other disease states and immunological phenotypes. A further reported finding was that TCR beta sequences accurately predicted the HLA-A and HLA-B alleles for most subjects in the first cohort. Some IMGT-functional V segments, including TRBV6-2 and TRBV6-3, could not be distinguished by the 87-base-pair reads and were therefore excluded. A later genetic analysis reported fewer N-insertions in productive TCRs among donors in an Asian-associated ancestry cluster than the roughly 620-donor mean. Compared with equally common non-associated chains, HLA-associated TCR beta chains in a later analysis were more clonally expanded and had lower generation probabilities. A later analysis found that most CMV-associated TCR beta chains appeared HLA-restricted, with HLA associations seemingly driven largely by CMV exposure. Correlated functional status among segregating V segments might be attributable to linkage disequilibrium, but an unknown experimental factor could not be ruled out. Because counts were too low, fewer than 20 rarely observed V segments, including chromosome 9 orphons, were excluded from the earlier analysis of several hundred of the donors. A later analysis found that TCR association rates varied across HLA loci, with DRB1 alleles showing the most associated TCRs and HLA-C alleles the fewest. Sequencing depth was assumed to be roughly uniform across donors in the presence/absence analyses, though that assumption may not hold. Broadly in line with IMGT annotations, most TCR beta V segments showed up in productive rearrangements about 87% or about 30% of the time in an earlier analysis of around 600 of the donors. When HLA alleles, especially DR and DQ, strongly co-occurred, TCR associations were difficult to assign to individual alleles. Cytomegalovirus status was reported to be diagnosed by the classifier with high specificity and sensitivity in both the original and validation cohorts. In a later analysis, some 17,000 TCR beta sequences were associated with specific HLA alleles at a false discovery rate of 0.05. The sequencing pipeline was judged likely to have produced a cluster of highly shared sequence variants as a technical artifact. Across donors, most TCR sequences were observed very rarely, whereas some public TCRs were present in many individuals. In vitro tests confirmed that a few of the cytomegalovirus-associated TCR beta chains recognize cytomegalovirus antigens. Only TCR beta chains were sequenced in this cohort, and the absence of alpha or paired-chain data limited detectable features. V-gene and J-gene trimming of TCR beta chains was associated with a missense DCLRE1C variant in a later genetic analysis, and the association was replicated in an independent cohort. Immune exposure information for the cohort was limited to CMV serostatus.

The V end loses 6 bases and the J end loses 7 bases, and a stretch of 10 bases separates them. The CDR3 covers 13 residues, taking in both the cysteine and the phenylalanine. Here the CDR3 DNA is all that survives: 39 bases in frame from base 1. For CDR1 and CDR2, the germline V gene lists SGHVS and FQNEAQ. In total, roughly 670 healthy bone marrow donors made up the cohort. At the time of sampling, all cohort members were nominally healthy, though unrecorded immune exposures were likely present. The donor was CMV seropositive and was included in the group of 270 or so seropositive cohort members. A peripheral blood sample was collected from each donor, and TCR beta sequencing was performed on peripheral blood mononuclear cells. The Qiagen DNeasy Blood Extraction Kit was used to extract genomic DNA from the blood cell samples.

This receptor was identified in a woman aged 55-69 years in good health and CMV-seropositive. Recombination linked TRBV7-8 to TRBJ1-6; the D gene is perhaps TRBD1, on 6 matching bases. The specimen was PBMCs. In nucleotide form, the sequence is TGTGCCAGCAGGGGGGCGGTGAATTCACCCCTCCACTTT. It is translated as CASRGAVNSPLHF.